The rows below give T cell receptor beta chains drawn from one sample of a study of identical twins. From the 5' RACE reads, TCRdb called clonotypes with MiXCR, one entry per CDR3 protein. The repertoire holds 1.5 million to 2 million distinct CDR3 sequences, with under 35% as singletons. Source material: cord blood. The origin of the receptors is a newborn girl in good health. CDR3s include the opening cysteine and the closing phenylalanine or tryptophan. Fields, in order: V gene, clone size, J gene, D gene, CDR3 DNA, CDR3 protein. D genes are given only for firm matches. Not all rows give a size; the values are once, few, many and, for expanded clones, a class.

V gene: TRBV20-1
clone size: .
J gene: TRBJ2-1
D gene: TRBD2
CDR3 DNA: TGCGGGGTCTCTAGCGGGAACAATGAGCAGTTCTTC
CDR3 protein: CGVSSGNNEQFF

V gene: TRBV6-1
clone size: .
J gene: TRBJ2-7
D gene: TRBD1
CDR3 DNA: TGTGCCAGCAGTGAACCCCGGACAGGGCCCTACGAGCAGTACTTC
CDR3 protein: CASSEPRTGPYEQYF

V gene: TRBV27
clone size: few
J gene: TRBJ2-5
D gene: .
CDR3 DNA: TGTGCCAGCAGTGCCCCCTCTGCGGGGCAAGAGACCCAGTACTTC
CDR3 protein: CASSAPSAGQETQYF

V gene: TRBV2
clone size: .
J gene: TRBJ2-3
D gene: TRBD2
CDR3 DNA: TGTGCCAGCAGTGAAGTTGGTAGCGGGAGAGATACGCAGTATTTT
CDR3 protein: CASSEVGSGRDTQYF

V gene: TRBV10-3
clone size: few
J gene: TRBJ2-3
D gene: TRBD2
CDR3 DNA: TGTGCCATCAGTGAGTCTACTAGCGGGAGTGCAGATACGCAGTATTTT
CDR3 protein: CAISESTSGSADTQYF

V gene: TRBV11-2
clone size: few
J gene: TRBJ2-4
D gene: TRBD2
CDR3 DNA: TGTGCCAGCAGAGGACTAGCGGGGGCTCTAGCCAAAAACATTCAGTACTTC
CDR3 protein: CASRGLAGALAKNIQYF

V gene: TRBV4-2
clone size: .
J gene: TRBJ2-3
D gene: TRBD2
CDR3 DNA: TGTGCCAGCAGCAAAACCGGCGGGAGAGTCGGCGCAGATACGCAGTATTTT
CDR3 protein: CASSKTGGRVGADTQYF

V gene: TRBV29-1
clone size: many
J gene: TRBJ2-7
D gene: .
CDR3 DNA: TGCAGCGTTGCTGGACGGGGGACCTACGAGCAGTACTTC
CDR3 protein: CSVAGRGTYEQYF

V gene: TRBV6-1
clone size: few
J gene: TRBJ2-4
D gene: .
CDR3 DNA: TGTGCCAGCAGCGTCGGCCAGTTAGCCAAAAACATTCAGTACTTC
CDR3 protein: CASSVGQLAKNIQYF

V gene: TRBV11-2
clone size: few
J gene: TRBJ1-4
D gene: TRBD1
CDR3 DNA: TGTGCCAGCAGCGGACAGGGGAGGAATGAAAAACTGTTTTTT
CDR3 protein: CASSGQGRNEKLFF